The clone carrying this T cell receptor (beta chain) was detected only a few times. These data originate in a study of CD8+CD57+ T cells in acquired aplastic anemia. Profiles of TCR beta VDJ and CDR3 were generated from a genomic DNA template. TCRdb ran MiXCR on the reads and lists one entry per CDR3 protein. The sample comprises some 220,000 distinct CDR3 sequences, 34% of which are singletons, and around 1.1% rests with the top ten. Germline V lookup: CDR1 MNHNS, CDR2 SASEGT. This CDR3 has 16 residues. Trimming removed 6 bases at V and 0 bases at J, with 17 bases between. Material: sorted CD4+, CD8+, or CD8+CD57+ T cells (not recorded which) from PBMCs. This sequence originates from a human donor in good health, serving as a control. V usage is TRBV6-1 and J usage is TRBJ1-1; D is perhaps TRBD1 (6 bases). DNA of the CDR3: TGTGCCAGCAGGAGGATACAGGGTAACATGAACACTGAAGCTTTCTTT. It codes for CASRRIQGNMNTEAFF.